The clone carrying this T cell receptor (beta chain) was found once. This may stem from a read error, because a much larger clone lies one nucleotide away. The entry originates in a study of shared clonotypes between healthy human individuals. Sequencing was performed with immunoSEQ multiplex PCR; in TCRdb, only in-frame clones are kept and a portion is missing. The profile shows around 530,000 clones, just over 75% of them singletons. Per the germline V gene, CDR1 is SNHLY and CDR2 is FYNNEI. The CDR3 contains 15 residues. V lost 6 bases, J lost 8 bases, and 7 bases stayed unmatched. The sequenced sample was PBMCs. The V gene is TRBV2, the J gene TRBJ2-1; 13 nucleotides agree with TRBD2. This clonotype originated in a woman in her thirties or forties in good health. Some clones in this sample may be carry-over from other donors' samples. The CDR3: CASSPGLAGNDEQFF. The CDR3 nucleotides read TGTGCCAGCAGCCCGGGACTAGCGGGAAACGATGAGCAGTTCTTC.